The rows below give T cell receptor beta chains drawn from one sample of a study of control samples from healthy donors and cancer patients. Clones were read by immunoSEQ multiplex PCR, and TCRdb kept only the in-frame ones, dropping some. The repertoire holds around 100,000 clones, with more than 85% as singletons. Sequenced sample: blood. These receptors all come from a woman in her fifties or sixties in good health. The CDR3 runs from the conserved cysteine through the conserved F or W. Each record gives: clone size, J gene, D gene, V gene, CDR3 DNA, CDR3 protein. A D gene is named only where the DNA matches it firmly. Some rows mark clone size as missing; the rest say once, few, many or name a class of expanded clone.

. | TRBJ1-6 | . | TRBV7-6 | TGTGCCAGCAGCTTAGCAGGACAGAATAATTCACCCCTCCACTTT | CASSLAGQNNSPLHF
. | TRBJ1-2 | TRBD1 | TRBV19 | TGTGCCAGTAGTATACAGGGGGCTGGTTATGGCTACACCTTC | CASSIQGAGYGYTF
. | TRBJ1-1 | TRBD1 | TRBV4-3 | TGCGCCAGCAGCCAGGAGACAGGGGGGTTGCTGAACACTGAAGCTTTCTTT | CASSQETGGLLNTEAFF
. | TRBJ2-1 | . | TRBV21-1 | TGTGCCAGCAGCAAAGCCTCAGGGACCTCCTACAATGAGCAGTTCTTC | CASSKASGTSYNEQFF
. | TRBJ1-1 | . | TRBV7-3 | TGTGCCAGCACCCTTGGGATGAACACTGAAGCTTTCTTT | CASTLGMNTEAFF
. | TRBJ2-3 | TRBD2 | TRBV6-4 | TGTGCCAGCAGTATCGGACTAGCGGGGGGAACAGATACGCAGTATTTT | CASSIGLAGGTDTQYF
. | TRBJ1-6 | . | TRBV15 | TGTGCCACCAGCAGGGGACCGTCAGAGACTTCACCCCTCCACTTT | CATSRGPSETSPLHF
. | TRBJ1-2 | . | TRBV5-5 | TGTGCCAGCAGCTTGGCAGGGGCTAACTATGGCTACACCTTC | CASSLAGANYGYTF
. | TRBJ2-3 | TRBD2 | TRBV7-3 | TGTGCCAGCAGCCGGGACTTGGGAGGGCCCACAGATACGCAGTATTTT | CASSRDLGGPTDTQYF
. | TRBJ1-5 | . | TRBV6-5 | TGTGCCAGCAAGGGAGGTCTCGAGGGGCAGCCCCAGCATTTT | CASKGGLEGQPQHF
. | TRBJ2-3 | . | TRBV19 | TGTGCCACCCCCTCCGGCACAGATACGCAGTATTTT | CATPSGTDTQYF
. | TRBJ1-4 | . | TRBV5-1 | TGCGCCAGCAGCCGAGGGGACGGAGGAGTGGAAAAACTGTTTTTT | CASSRGDGGVEKLFF
. | TRBJ2-1 | TRBD1 | TRBV18 | TGTGCCAGCTCACCAGCAGGGGGCGTTACGGGTGAGCAGTTCTTC | CASSPAGGVTGEQFF
. | TRBJ2-2 | TRBD2 | TRBV5-5 | TGTGCCAGCAGCTTGGTTAGTAGCGGGAGGGCCGGCACCGGGGAGCTGTTTTTT | CASSLVSSGRAGTGELFF
. | TRBJ2-5 | TRBD2 | TRBV2 | TGTGCCAGCAGTGAAGTTTTGACTAGCGGCAAAGAGACCCAGTACTTC | CASSEVLTSGKETQYF
. | TRBJ1-2 | . | TRBV19 | TGTGCCAGTACCAAGACAGTGTTCTCGCCTACTAAGGGCTACACCTTC | CASTKTVFSPTKGYTF
once | TRBJ1-1 | TRBD1 | TRBV5-1 | TGCGCCAGCAGCGCGGGCAGCGGTTGGGAGGGGGCCATGGCTTTCTTT | CASSAGSGWEGAMAFF
. | TRBJ1-6 | . | TRBV2 | TGTGCCAGCAGTGAAGTCCCACCCCTCCACTTT | CASSEVPPLHF
. | TRBJ1-5 | . | TRBV7-4 | TGTGCCAGCAGCTTAGAGGGTAAGGGAGGGAAGCATTTT | CASSLEGKGGKHF
. | TRBJ2-4 | . | TRBV15 | TGTGCCACCAGCCCAAGTAGGGATCCCATTCAGTACTTC | CATSPSRDPIQYF
. | TRBJ2-5 | TRBD2 | TRBV7-3 | TGTGCCAGCAGCTTAAACGGGCTAGCGGGGGGAAGAAACCAAGAGACCCAGTACTTC | CASSLNGLAGGRNQETQYF
. | TRBJ2-1 | TRBD2 | TRBV19 | TGTGCCAGTAATCGCGGGAGGACCCCCTACAATGAGCAGTTCTTC | CASNRGRTPYNEQFF
. | TRBJ2-1 | TRBD1 | TRBV19 | TGTGCCAGTAGTGGGCTGTCAGGGGGCCATGAGCAGTTCTTC | CASSGLSGGHEQFF
few | TRBJ1-1 | TRBD1 | TRBV6-5 | TGTGCCAGCATGGGAGGGGGCTCGAAGAACACTGAAGCTTTCTTT | CASMGGGSKNTEAFF
. | TRBJ2-7 | TRBD1 | TRBV24-1 | TGTGCCACCAGTGAGACCCCGCGGACAGGGGGCTCCGAGCAGTACTTC | CATSETPRTGGSEQYF
once | TRBJ2-7 | TRBD2 | TRBV3-1/TRBV3-2 | TGTGCCAGCAGCCAAGACGGGTGGCGGGGGGGCCCGGAATACGAGCAGTACTTC | CASSQDGWRGGPEYEQYF
. | TRBJ2-1 | TRBD1 | TRBV6-5 | TGTGCCAGCAGTCCTAGGGACAGGTACAATGAGCAGTTCTTC | CASSPRDRYNEQFF
. | TRBJ1-1 | . | TRBV30 | TGTGCCTGGAGTGATATGTCGAGTGAAGCTTTCTTT | CAWSDMSSEAFF
. | TRBJ1-1 | TRBD1 | TRBV7-9 | TGTGCCAGCAGCCCAGGGGGGGGTACTGAAGCTTTCTTT | CASSPGGGTEAFF
. | TRBJ2-5 | . | TRBV5-1 | TGCGCCAGCAGCCTGGGCCCTACCACGGACAGAGCGAAAGAGACCCAGTACTTC | CASSLGPTTDRAKETQYF
. | TRBJ1-2 | . | TRBV30 | TGTGCCTGGTGGACAGTCTGGGGGAAGGACTATGGCTACACCTTC | CAWWTVWGKDYGYTF
. | TRBJ1-2 | . | TRBV7-2 | TGTGCCAGCAGCTTATTAGCGACCACCTACGTTGGCTACACCTTC | CASSLLATTYVGYTF
. | TRBJ1-3 | . | TRBV18 | TGTGCCAGCTCACCGCTCTACAGTTCTGGAAACACCATATATTTT | CASSPLYSSGNTIYF
. | TRBJ2-2 | TRBD2 | TRBV5-6 | TGTGCCAGCAGCTATCCCAACGGACTAGCGGGGGACACCGGGGAGCTGTTTTTT | CASSYPNGLAGDTGELFF
. | TRBJ2-2 | . | TRBV7-2 | TGTGCCAGCAGCTTCCTTACCCCGACAGTGAGAAACACCGGGGAGCTGTTTTTT | CASSFLTPTVRNTGELFF
. | TRBJ2-1 | . | TRBV5-4 | TGTGCCAGCAGCATCACTGGGACTTTGTCCTCCTACAATGAGCAGTTCTTC | CASSITGTLSSYNEQFF
. | TRBJ1-2 | TRBD1 | TRBV19 | TGTGCCAGTAGTATGCCAGGGGGCTTAGGCTACACCTTC | CASSMPGGLGYTF
. | TRBJ1-5 | . | TRBV11-2 | TGTGCCAGCAGCTCGACCGGTAATCAGCCCCAGCATTTT | CASSSTGNQPQHF
. | TRBJ2-5 | TRBD2 | TRBV30 | TGTGCCTGGAGTGTACCGAAGACTAGCGGGCTGGAGACCCAGTACTTC | CAWSVPKTSGLETQYF
. | TRBJ1-2 | TRBD1 | TRBV27 | TGTGCCAGCAAGGGGGCCAACTATGGCTACACCTTC | CASKGANYGYTF
. | TRBJ2-5 | . | TRBV5-1 | TGCGCCAGCAGCTTGGTTGTCGGGGAGGGGGTCCAGTACTTC | CASSLVVGEGVQYF
. | TRBJ2-4 | TRBD2 | TRBV6-5 | TGTGCCAGCAACGAAGGAGGGAGGGGAAACATTCAGTACTTC | CASNEGGRGNIQYF
. | TRBJ2-1 | . | TRBV19 | TGTGCCAGTAGTTATGGGACCCTAAATGAGCAGTTCTTC | CASSYGTLNEQFF
. | TRBJ1-4 | . | TRBV7-2 | TGTGCCAGCAGCTTAGCGGGGAAGGGTAATGAAAAACTGTTTTTT | CASSLAGKGNEKLFF
. | TRBJ1-2 | . | TRBV19 | TGTGCCAGTATCCCTAAGGGACGGGTCTATGGCTACACCTTC | CASIPKGRVYGYTF
. | TRBJ2-1 | . | TRBV7-2 | TGTGCCAGCAGCCTAGCTCCCTGGGGACTTACCTCCCTGAATGAGCAGTTCTTC | CASSLAPWGLTSLNEQFF
. | TRBJ2-1 | TRBD2 | TRBV7-2 | TGTGCCAGCAGCTTAGTCCCGACTAGCGGCTACAATGAGCAGTTCTTC | CASSLVPTSGYNEQFF
. | TRBJ1-3 | . | TRBV29-1 | TGCAGCGTCGGAGCAGGGGTAGGCGGAAACACCATATATTTT | CSVGAGVGGNTIYF